This TCR beta chain was sequenced for a study of Graves' ophthalmopathy and Graves' hyperthyroidism. At the level of the study: Hyperthyroidism counted as stable given no ophthalmopathy within 18 months of follow-up.

The ends lost 0 bases at V and 5 bases at J; junction bases unmatched: 9. Germline V gene lookup returns CDR1 DFQATT and CDR2 SNEGSKA (reference sequence). There are 15 residues in the CDR3. From RNA, the CDR3 regions of TCR beta chains were amplified and sequenced. RT-PCR with HTBI primers came first, then second-round multiplex PCR. TCRdb re-called the multiplex PCR reads through MiXCR, storing one row per CDR3 protein. The repertoire holds around 1,200,000 distinct CDR3 sequences, with less than 45% as singletons. The genes are TRBV20-1 and TRBJ2-5; 7 bases fit TRBD1. This receptor was obtained from an adult man with Graves' hyperthyroidism. The sequenced material came from peripheral blood or thyroid tissue (not recorded which). The CDR3 reads CSARDMTGMVETQYF. The CDR3 bases are TGCAGTGCTAGAGATATGACAGGGATGGTGGAGACCCAGTACTTC.